These 31 T cell receptor beta chains share one sample of origin, sequenced in a study of tissue T cells after allogeneic stem cell transplantation. This table comes from immunoSEQ multiplex PCR, and its TCRdb copy is limited to in-frame clones, with some not included. Of fewer than 7,500 clones listed, around 50% were seen once; the top ten hold around 5.4%. The sample's time point: mouse harvest day 7 after allogeneic transplant. Tail vein injection delivered 10^7 T-cell-depleted bone marrow cells and 10^6 splenic CD5+ T cells. The sample taken for sequencing was gut tissue. Receptors were obtained from a female BALB/c mouse given C57BL/6 T cells with graft-versus-host disease after an allogeneic hematopoietic cell transplant.

This clone is judged medium-sized. These gene names are mouse names. CDR3 region: CASSLLAGGLYEQYF. The CDR3 bases that were read are TGTGCCAGCAGTCTGTTGGCAGGGGGCTTGTATGAACAGTAC. The chain has TRBV26 and TRBJ2-7; TRBD1 agrees at 8 bases. Coverage ceases 1 residue before the CDR3 finishes, and the germline J gene fills in the end. This CDR3 has 15 residues. CDR1 is KGHPV, CDR2 FQNQEV, per germline (reference sequence). The trim removed 1 base at V and 4 bases at J, leaving 6 bases unmatched.

Comments on this clone: Genes and germline are mouse. The read terminates 1 residue before the CDR3 end, so the remaining end is supplied by the germline J gene. This sequence joins TRBV2 and TRBJ2-2; D remains unclear. V was clipped by 0 bases and J by 5 bases, with 7 bases between them. The CDR3 is 14 residues long. The germline V gene encodes CDR1 LGHNA and CDR2 YSYQKL. The CDR3 DNA, read in part, is TGTGCCAGCAGCCAAGACCGCAGAACCGGGCAGCTCTAC. Its translation is CASSQDRRTGQLY. In full, the CDR3 reads CASSQDRRTGQLYF.

There are a few counts of this clone. Genes and germline come from the mouse. The read finishes 1 residue shy of the CDR3 end, and the germline J gene is used to complete it. J is TRBJ2-2 and V is TRBV3; the D is unclear. Trimming removed 6 bases from V and 3 bases from J, with 2 bases in between. Germline-derived CDR1 and CDR2 are SNHLY and FYNGKV (reference sequence). The CDR3 length is 11 residues. Incomplete CDR3 DNA: TGTGCCAGCAGGGACACCGGGCAGCTCTAC. It yields the protein CASRDTGQLY. The CDR3 in its entirety is CASRDTGQLYF. Full variable domain (missing parts from reference TRBV3 and TRBJ2-2): GPKVLQIPSHQIIDMGQMVTLNCDPVSNHLYFYWYKQILGQQMEFLVNFYNGKVMEKSKLFKDQFSVERPDGSYFTLKIQPTALEDSAVYFCASRDTGQLYFGEGSKLTVL.

In its sample, this clone was seen once. The gene symbols are mouse symbols. The read halts 1 residue ahead of the CDR3 end, with the missing end drawn from the germline J gene. The rearrangement uses TRBV1 and TRBJ2-3; D gene uncertain. CDR3 length: 12 residues. CDR1 is NSQYPW, CDR2 LRSPGD, per germline (reference sequence). The ends were cut back, 0 bases at V and 6 bases at J, with 4 bases in the middle. This CDR3 reads CTCSADKETLYF. The DNA read from the CDR3 is TGCACCTGCAGTGCAGATAAGGAAACGCTGTAT.

With respect to this clone: The gene symbols are mouse symbols. With the read ending 1 residue before the CDR3 end, the germline J gene is used to fill in that end. This sequence joins TRBV26 and TRBJ2-4; D is ambiguous. This CDR3 is 13 amino acids long. Germline-derived CDR1 and CDR2 are KGHPV and FQNQEV (reference sequence). V lost 4 bases and J 3 bases, leaving 8 bases between the germline ends. The CDR3: CASSPYSQNTLYF. CDR3 DNA, as far as it was read: TGTGCCAGCAGTCCCTATAGCCAAAACACCTTGTAC.

With regard to this clone: Gene names follow the mouse nomenclature. The read comes to an end 1 residue before the CDR3 does, leaving the germline J gene to fill in the end. The gene calls are TRBV26 and TRBJ2-3, with 10 bases aligning to TRBD1. CDR3 length equals 16 residues. After removal of 0 bases from V and 0 bases from J, the junction contained 0 bases not matched to a gene. Germline-derived CDR1 and CDR2 are KGHPV and FQNQEV (reference sequence). CDR3 region: CASSLSTGGSAETLYF. The sequenced CDR3 bases are TGTGCCAGCAGTCTGTCGACAGGGGGCAGTGCAGAAACGCTGTAT.

In its sample, this clone was seen a few times. Gene names follow the mouse nomenclature. The read is 1 residue too short to cover the CDR3 end, so that end is filled in from the germline J gene. The chain is built from TRBV13-2 and TRBJ2-7; 9 nucleotides match TRBD1. The CDR3 consists of 13 residues. Looked up from germline, CDR1 is NNHNN and CDR2 is SYGAGS (reference sequence). The ends lost 4 bases at V and 4 bases at J; junction bases unmatched: 3. The CDR3 loop is CASGTGTGYEQYF. Incomplete CDR3 DNA: TGTGCCAGCGGTACCGGGACAGGGTATGAACAGTAC.

About this clone: Gene names denote mouse genes. The read ends 1 residue before the CDR3 terminus; that terminus is restored from the germline J gene. This chain uses TRBV12-1 with TRBJ2-4, with TRBD2 matching 7 bases. V dropped 0 bases and J dropped 0; count of bases not matched to a gene: 5. This CDR3 comprises 16 residues. CDR1 and CDR2 (germline): SGHSN, HYEKVE. The CDR3 sequence is CASSLSWGTSQNTLYF. The covered CDR3 bases are TGTGCCAGCTCTCTCTCCTGGGGGACTAGTCAAAACACCTTGTAC.

Worth noting for this clone: Mouse names are used for the genes. The CDR3 goes on 1 residue after the read ends, and that part is filled in from the germline J gene. V gene TRBV13-2 combines with J gene TRBJ2-7, with TRBD2 identical over 8 bases. This CDR3 contains 15 residues. Germline lookup yields CDR1 NNHNN and CDR2 SYGAGS (reference sequence). With 3 bases clipped from V and 0 bases from J, the junction kept 5 bases outside the gene matches. The CDR3 bases that were read are TGTGCCAGCGGTGTCCCTGGGGGGATCTCCTATGAACAGTAC. The encoded protein is CASGVPGGISYEQY. The full CDR3 protein is CASGVPGGISYEQYF.

As to this clone: Genes and germline are mouse. The DNA ends 1 residue before the CDR3 does, and the rest of the CDR3 is filled in from the germline J gene. J is TRBJ1-1 and V is TRBV12-2; D not certain. The V gene's germline CDR1 is SGHLS and CDR2 HYDKME. The V end lost 0 bases, the J end lost 0 bases, and 1 base lay between the germline ends. The CDR3 has 12 residues. The chain's CDR3 is CASSLSNTEVFF. CDR3 DNA, as far as it was read: TGTGCCAGCTCTCTCTCAAACACAGAAGTCTTC.

As concerns this clone: The genes are named according to mouse. Read sequence stops 1 residue before the CDR3 end, and the germline J gene provides the missing end. The chain joins TRBV29 to TRBJ2-1; 9 bases are shared with TRBD2. The trim removed 5 bases at V and 2 bases at J, leaving 10 bases unmatched. This CDR3 spans 17 amino acids. Germline values: CDR1 MSHET, CDR2 SYDVDS. CDR3 residues: CASSPRHWGAYYAEQFF. CDR3 DNA, as far as it was read: TGTGCTAGCAGTCCCCGCCACTGGGGGGCTTACTATGCTGAGCAGTTC. The full variable domain, in which reference TRBV29 and TRBJ2-1 provide the parts outside the CDR3, is DMKVTQMPRYLIKRMGENVLLECGQDMSHETMYWYRQDPGLGLQLIYISYDVDSNSEGDIPKGYRVSRKKREHFSLILDSAKTNQTSVYFCASSPRHWGAYYAEQFFGPGTRLTVL.

Worth noting for this clone: The listed genes are named as in mouse. Read sequence stops 1 residue before the CDR3 end, and the germline J gene provides the missing end. This chain connects TRBV3 to TRBJ2-5; the D is unclear. The CDR3 sequence is 13 residues long. Trimming stripped 2 bases from V and 0 bases from J, with 3 bases between. Germline CDR1 and CDR2: SNHLY and FYNGKV (reference sequence). The CDR3 DNA, read in part, is TGTGCCAGCAGCTTACCTAACCAAGACACCCAGTAC. It encodes CASSLPNQDTQY. The whole CDR3 region reads CASSLPNQDTQYF. Full variable domain (remainder filled in from reference TRBV3 and TRBJ2-5): GPKVLQIPSHQIIDMGQMVTLNCDPVSNHLYFYWYKQILGQQMEFLVNFYNGKVMEKSKLFKDQFSVERPDGSYFTLKIQPTALEDSAVYFCASSLPNQDTQYFGPGTRLLVL.

About this clone itself: All gene names here are mouse names. The read ends 1 residue before the CDR3 terminus; that terminus is restored from the germline J gene. The chain couples TRBV23 to TRBJ2-5; TRBD1 is the table's D call and was not checked against the DNA. The V gene's germline CDR1 is KGHTA and CDR2 FQNQQP. The CDR3 covers 15 residues. The CDR3 is CSSSQPGTGKDTQYF. CDR3 DNA (partial): TGCTCCAGCAGTCAACCTGGGACAGGGAAGGACACCCAGTAC.

Sample share makes this clone large (0.1 to 1%). Here the gene names and germline are mouse. From the germline J gene comes the end of the CDR3, since the read stops 1 residue before it. The gene calls are TRBV16 and TRBJ2-7; D is undetermined. CDR3 length: 10 amino acids. Trimming pared 6 bases from V and 4 bases from J, leaving 4 bases between. Germline V lookup: CDR1 SGHSA, CDR2 FRNQAP. Partial CDR3 DNA: TGTGCAAGCAGTCCTTATGAACAGTAC. Protein: CASSPYEQY. The full CDR3 protein is CASSPYEQYF.

This clone was counted only a few times. Gene names are the mouse ones. The missing CDR3 end, 1 residue past where the read stops, is filled in from the germline J gene. The chain recombines TRBV19 with TRBJ2-7; 10 bases align to TRBD1. The ends lost 4 bases at V and 3 bases at J; junction bases unmatched: 4. The germline V gene encodes CDR1 FNHDT and CDR2 SITEND (reference sequence). The CDR3 totals 14 residues. CDR3 DNA (partial): TGTGCCAGCAGTCCCGGGACAGGGGACTATGAACAGTAC. It is translated as CASSPGTGDYEQY. The CDR3 in its entirety is CASSPGTGDYEQYF.

This clone was found a few times. Genes and germline come from the mouse. The observed sequence ends 1 residue before the CDR3 terminus, with the missing tail filled in from the germline J gene. The chain employs TRBV16 and TRBJ2-7; D perhaps matches TRBD2 (6 bases). Germline V CDR1 and CDR2: SGHSA, FRNQAP. The V gene lost 4 bases and the J gene lost 7 bases, with 11 bases spanning the gap. The CDR3 is 12 amino acids. CDR3 sequence reads: CASSSDWKEQYF. Incomplete CDR3 DNA: TGTGCAAGCAGCTCAGACTGGAAAGAACAGTAC.

Worth noting for this clone: Gene and germline names: mouse. From the germline J gene comes the end of the CDR3, since the read stops 1 residue before it. The genes are TRBV3 and TRBJ2-2; 7 bases match TRBD1. Germline values: CDR1 SNHLY, CDR2 FYNGKV (reference sequence). The CDR3 length is 14 residues. V lost 5 bases to trimming and J lost 1 base; unmatched junction nucleotides: 1. The CDR3 DNA, read in part, is TGTGCCAGCAGCCGACAGGGAAACACCGGGCAGCTCTAC. Its protein product is CASSRQGNTGQLY. The whole CDR3 protein reads CASSRQGNTGQLYF.

With regard to this clone: Germline and genes here are mouse. The CDR3 extends 1 residue past the end of the read, so its final part is completed from the germline J gene. This chain connects TRBV26 to TRBJ1-3; D is unclear. V was pared by 7 bases and J by 0 bases, with 13 bases between. The CDR3 sequence is 15 residues long. The germline V gene has CDR1 KGHPV and CDR2 FQNQEV (reference sequence). The sequenced part of the CDR3 DNA is TGTGCCAGCAAGAAGGGTCCGAATTCTGGAAATACGCTCTAT. This gives the protein CASKKGPNSGNTLY. The full CDR3 protein reads CASKKGPNSGNTLYF. Full variable domain (outside the CDR3, taken from reference TRBV26 and TRBJ1-3): NSKVIQTPRYLVKGQGQKAKMRCIPEKGHPVVFWYQQNKNNEFKFLINFQNQEVLQQIDMTEKRFSAECPSNSPCSLEIQSSEAGDSALYLCASKKGPNSGNTLYFGEGSRLIVV.

A remark on this clone: The genes and germline here are from mouse. The missing CDR3 end, 1 residue past where the read stops, is filled in from the germline J gene. V is TRBV26 and J is TRBJ1-5; D gene unclear. The germline gives CDR1 KGHPV, CDR2 FQNQEV (reference sequence). Trimming left V 6 bases short and J 0 bases short, with 9 bases between. CDR3 size: 14 residues. Partial CDR3 DNA: TGTGCCAGCAGCCTGACAAATAACAACCAGGCTCCGCTT. Encoded protein: CASSLTNNNQAPL. The full CDR3 is CASSLTNNNQAPLF.

In regard to this clone: Gene names are mouse gene names. The read ends 1 residue early relative to the CDR3; the germline J gene fills the gap. The chain combines TRBV15 with TRBJ2-4, with TRBD1 identical over 7 bases. Germline trimming cut 6 bases from V and 0 bases from J; bases unmatched to any gene: 0. This CDR3 is built from 13 residues. Germline assignment: CDR1 SGHND and CDR2 FRSKSL. The CDR3 spells CASRQGSQNTLYF. CDR3 DNA, as far as it was read: TGTGCCAGCAGACAGGGGAGTCAAAACACCTTGTAC.

As concerns this clone: Genes here carry mouse names. Read sequence stops 1 residue before the CDR3 end, and the germline J gene provides the missing end. This rearrangement joins TRBV16 to TRBJ2-3; D is possibly TRBD1 (5 bases). The CDR3 covers 14 residues. Germline assignment: CDR1 SGHSA and CDR2 FRNQAP. The V gene lost 5 bases and the J gene lost 0 bases, with 9 bases spanning the gap. The CDR3 bases that were read are TGTGCAAGCAGCAGACAGTCTAGTGCAGAAACGCTGTAT. Translating it yields CASSRQSSAETLY. The whole CDR3 protein reads CASSRQSSAETLYF.

This clone was observed a handful of times. The genes and germline here are from mouse. The read halts 1 residue ahead of the CDR3 end, with the missing end drawn from the germline J gene. This chain joins TRBV26 and TRBJ2-7, with D possibly TRBD2 on 6 matching bases. CDR1 and CDR2 from the germline V gene are KGHPV and FQNQEV (reference sequence). This CDR3 has 13 residues. The ends were cut back, 2 bases at V and 5 bases at J, with 10 bases in the middle. The CDR3 loop reads CASSLLGFDEQYF. Incomplete CDR3 DNA: TGTGCCAGCAGTCTGCTGGGGTTCGATGAACAGTAC.

This clone was observed a few times. The gene names given are mouse names. The read comes to an end 1 residue before the CDR3 does, leaving the germline J gene to fill in the end. The chain has TRBV16 and TRBJ2-7, with TRBD1 matching 11 bases. Germline CDR1 SGHSA, CDR2 FRNQAP. The CDR3 covers 15 residues. V dropped 3 bases and J dropped 4; count of bases not matched to a gene: 5. Partial CDR3 DNA: TGTGCAAGCAGCTTCCCGGGACAGGGGGGGTATGAACAGTAC. Amino acid sequence: CASSFPGQGGYEQY. Given in full, the CDR3 is CASSFPGQGGYEQYF.

This clone has more than one count but fewer than ten. Germline and genes: mouse. Read sequence stops 1 residue before the CDR3 end, and the germline J gene provides the missing end. The chain employs TRBV5 and TRBJ2-4; D is unclear. Germline CDR1 is LGHNA and CDR2 is YNLKQL (reference sequence). The CDR3 loop spans 13 amino acids. V lost 2 bases to trimming and J lost 1 base, with 4 bases between them. The part of the CDR3 DNA that was read is TGTGCCAGCAGCCAAACAGGTCAAAACACCTTGTAC. Its translation is CASSQTGQNTLY. The CDR3 in full is CASSQTGQNTLYF.

For this clone: Gene names follow the mouse nomenclature. The CDR3 extends 1 residue past the end of the read, so its final part is completed from the germline J gene. The chain employs TRBV3 and TRBJ1-1; unclear D gene. The CDR3 has 13 residues. Germline V gene sequence: CDR1 SNHLY, CDR2 FYNGKV (reference sequence). V was cut by 1 base and J by 0 bases, with 3 bases left in between. Incomplete CDR3 DNA: TGTGCCAGCAGCTTAGGGCAGAACACAGAAGTCTTC. This translates into CASSLGQNTEVF. The entire CDR3 sequence reads CASSLGQNTEVFF.

This clone was recorded once. Gene names and germline refer to mouse. The read falls 1 residue short of the CDR3 end, and the missing part is taken from the germline J gene. The chain carries TRBV26 and TRBJ1-4; 7 nucleotides align to TRBD1. There are 15 residues in the CDR3. V trimming: 4 bases; J trimming: 0 bases; junction bases outside the gene matches: 2. Per the germline V gene, CDR1 is KGHPV and CDR2 is FQNQEV (reference sequence). The CDR3 bases that were read are TGTGCCAGCAGTCAGGGACAGATTTCCAACGAAAGATTATTT. Amino acids: CASSQGQISNERLF. The CDR3, in full, reads CASSQGQISNERLFF.

This clone turned up a few times. The germline and genes are mouse ones. The DNA ends 1 residue before the CDR3 does, and the rest of the CDR3 is filled in from the germline J gene. This chain links TRBV26 with TRBJ2-4; no clear D gene. Germline V gene lookup returns CDR1 KGHPV and CDR2 FQNQEV (reference sequence). Trimming removed 5 bases from V and 0 bases from J, with 9 bases in between. This CDR3 is built from 14 residues. CDR3 amino acids: CASSARGSQNTLYF. The part of the CDR3 DNA that was read is TGTGCCAGCAGTGCCAGAGGAAGTCAAAACACCTTGTAC.

A remark on this clone: The germline and genes are mouse ones. The sequenced fragment ends 1 residue before the CDR3 boundary, so the rest is inferred from the germline J gene. The chain recombines TRBV26 with TRBJ2-5, with a tentative D call TRBD1 (6 bases). This CDR3 comprises 14 residues. The ends were cut back, 2 bases at V and 3 bases at J, with 9 bases in the middle. CDR1 and CDR2 from the germline V gene are KGHPV and FQNQEV (reference sequence). This chain's CDR3 is CASSLRDIQDTQYF. CDR3 DNA, as far as it was read: TGTGCCAGCAGTCTGAGGGACATACAAGACACCCAGTAC.

This clone is classed as medium-sized. Gene names are the mouse ones. The read gets to within 1 residue of the CDR3 end, and the germline J gene fills in the rest. The chain uses TRBV26 and TRBJ2-7; 12 bases align to TRBD2. Germline V gene data show CDR1 as KGHPV and CDR2 as FQNQEV (reference sequence). The CDR3 sequence is 14 residues long. V shed 6 bases and J 2 bases; nucleotides not matched to a gene: 2. CDR3 DNA (partial): TGTGCCAGCAGGAGGGACTGGGGGGCCTATGAACAGTAC. The encoded protein is CASRRDWGAYEQY. In full, the CDR3 reads CASRRDWGAYEQYF.

This clone was seen a handful of times. The gene names here belong to mouse. The read ends 1 residue early relative to the CDR3; the germline J gene fills the gap. The genes are TRBV1 and TRBJ1-1, with 9 positions matching TRBD1. With V trimmed by 3 bases and J by 4 bases, 6 bases remained unmatched. Germline CDR1 is NSQYPW and CDR2 is LRSPGD (reference sequence). The CDR3 has 15 residues. Incomplete CDR3 DNA: TGCACCTGCAGTGCTACAGGGGGCGCGGGCACAGAAGTCTTC. Translated: CTCSATGGAGTEVF. The whole CDR3 reads CTCSATGGAGTEVFF.

A word on this clone: Any gene name here is a mouse gene name. The read is 1 residue too short to cover the CDR3 end, so that end is filled in from the germline J gene. V gene TRBV26 combines with J gene TRBJ2-2; no clear D. This CDR3 is 13 amino acids long. CDR1 and CDR2 from the germline V gene are KGHPV and FQNQEV (reference sequence). Trimming took off 4 bases at V and 2 bases at J, with 5 bases between the two ends. Partial CDR3 DNA: TGTGCCAGCAGTCGACATAACACCGGGCAGCTCTAC. It codes for CASSRHNTGQLY. The full CDR3 sequence reads CASSRHNTGQLYF.